This T cell receptor beta chain was captured by sequencing in a study of shared T cell receptors in the human thymus. The CDR3 has 12 residues. Germline CDR1 and CDR2: SGHDT and YYEEEE. V was shortened by 3 bases and J by 8 bases, with 11 bases between the two germline ends. Libraries were prepared by immunoSEQ multiplex PCR; TCRdb keeps only in-frame clonotypes and omits some of them. This sample has 640,000 or so clones, with about 89% found just once. The data were also submitted as part of a second study, on human thymus T cells. That work states: Donation was from healthy Finnish infants who were having corrective surgery that addressed congenital heart defects. Thymic resections from corrective heart surgery supplied the tissue. Repertoires sampled from thymus and blood appeared biased in V and J gene usage. Reports from related research described highly overlapping thymic repertoires among unrelated individuals.

The sequenced sample consisted of thymocytes. The J gene is TRBJ1-2, the V gene TRBV5-6; D is undetermined. The receptor was isolated from a boy under three years old with a congenital heart defect. CDR3 amino acids: CASSWWREGYTF. CDR3 coding DNA: TGTGCCAGCAGCTGGTGGAGGGAGGGCTACACCTTC.